Described below is a single T cell receptor beta chain sequence and its context. The data were taken from a study of blood T cells in healthy people across ages. The length of the CDR3 is 21 residues. The ends lost 4 bases at V and 4 bases at J; junction bases unmatched: 23. Germline assignment: CDR1 LGHNA and CDR2 YSLEER. The use of a sample-barcoded 5' primer and a J-beta primer mix characterized a second PCR of about 7 to 12 cycles. TCRdb ran MiXCR on the 5' RACE reads and lists one entry per CDR3 protein. Of approximately 1,700,000 distinct CDR3 sequences listed, approximately 39% are singletons. The sequence derives from a human donor in good health. Specimen: blood. The V call is TRBV4-3, the J call TRBJ2-3; TRBD2 agrees at 10 bases. The CDR3 region is CASSLRPLPSRLAGAADTQYF. CDR3 nucleotide sequence: TGCGCCAGCAGCCTCCGCCCCCTGCCCTCGAGGCTAGCGGGGGCTGCAGATACGCAGTATTTT.